Listed below are T cell receptor beta chains from one sample, sequenced in a study of cytomegalovirus exposure and HLA in healthy donors. The table came from immunoSEQ multiplex PCR; TCRdb's copy has only in-frame clones and leaves some out. The sample lists about 120,000 clones, around 80% occurring once. Sequenced sample: PBMCs. The receptors derive from a man younger than 40 in good health and CMV-seronegative. Each CDR3 is given with its conserved first and last residue. D genes are given only for firm matches. Expanded clones get a size class; other rows say once, few or many, or leave the size out.

CDR3 protein,CDR3 DNA,D gene,J gene,V gene,clone size
CASSPLGVNTEAFF,TGTGCCAGCTCCCCTCTCGGGGTGAACACTGAAGCTTTCTTT,-,TRBJ1-1,TRBV18,-
CASSLAQGLNTEAFF,TGTGCCAGCAGCTTAGCGCAGGGGTTGAACACTGAAGCTTTCTTT,-,TRBJ1-1,TRBV7-9,-
CASSQPSGGETQYF,TGTGCCAGCAGCCAGCCCTCAGGGGGGGAGACCCAGTACTTC,-,TRBJ2-5,TRBV4-2,-
CASSLVTGSYEQYF,TGCGCCAGCAGCTTGGTTACGGGCTCCTACGAGCAGTACTTC,-,TRBJ2-7,TRBV5-1,-
CATSSGRGGGETQYF,TGTGCCACCAGCAGTGGGCGGGGGGGCGGGGAGACCCAGTACTTC,TRBD2,TRBJ2-5,TRBV15,-
CAWSMGQGGPEAFF,TGTGCCTGGAGTATGGGACAGGGAGGCCCTGAAGCTTTCTTT,TRBD1,TRBJ1-1,TRBV30,few
CASLDRGYEQYF,TGTGCCAGCTTGGACAGGGGCTACGAGCAGTACTTC,TRBD1,TRBJ2-7,TRBV28,once
CASSQVVGLGIEQYF,TGCGCCAGCAGCCAAGTGGTTGGACTAGGAATCGAGCAGTACTTC,TRBD2,TRBJ2-7,TRBV4-1,-
CASQGRDSMSGANGLTF,TGTGCCAGCCAGGGCCGGGACAGCATGTCTGGGGCCAACGGCCTGACTTTC,TRBD1,TRBJ2-6,TRBV9,-
CASSQPTASEKLFF,TGTGCCAGCAGCCAACCGACAGCTTCTGAAAAACTGTTTTTT,-,TRBJ1-4,TRBV7-2,once
CASSLDVYTIIQTDTQYF,TGTGCCAGCAGCTTAGATGTCTACACTATTATTCAAACAGATACGCAGTATTTT,-,TRBJ2-3,TRBV11-2,-
CASSDGLAGGQETQYF,TGTGCCAGCAGCGACGGACTAGCGGGGGGGCAAGAGACCCAGTACTTC,TRBD2,TRBJ2-5,TRBV9,few
CASSRVGQGASYEQYF,TGTGCCAGCAGCCGAGTAGGACAGGGGGCCTCCTACGAGCAGTACTTC,TRBD1,TRBJ2-7,TRBV5-5,-
CASAGVAGGTGELFF,TGCGCCAGCGCTGGAGTAGCGGGGGGCACCGGGGAGCTGTTTTTT,TRBD2,TRBJ2-2,TRBV5-1,-
CASRQDRGNTEAFF,TGTGCCAGCAGGCAGGACAGGGGAAACACTGAAGCTTTCTTT,TRBD1,TRBJ1-1,TRBV7-2,-
CASREQGLTDTQYF,TGTGCCAGCAGGGAACAGGGTTTAACAGATACGCAGTATTTT,-,TRBJ2-3,TRBV6-1,-
CASSESPGVDGYTF,TGTGCCAGCAGTGAATCCCCAGGGGTGGATGGCTACACCTTC,-,TRBJ1-2,TRBV25-1,-
CASSKTPNTGELFF,TGCGCCAGCAGCAAAACACCGAACACCGGGGAGCTGTTTTTT,-,TRBJ2-2,TRBV4-3,once
CASSPTAREAFF,TGCGCCAGCAGCCCCACAGCTCGTGAAGCTTTCTTT,-,TRBJ1-1,TRBV10-2,-
CASSGGQGGLYEQYF,TGTGCCAGCAGCGGGGGACAGGGAGGCCTCTACGAGCAGTACTTC,TRBD1,TRBJ2-7,TRBV5-4,-
CASSLEGDGELFF,TGTGCCAGCAGCCTAGAGGGGGACGGGGAGCTGTTTTTT,-,TRBJ2-2,TRBV9,-
CASSVSSEGGEQYF,TGTGCCAGCAGTGTTTCTTCGGAGGGGGGGGAGCAGTACTTC,-,TRBJ2-7,TRBV6-1,-
CASSDHVRGLYEQYF,TGCGCCAGCAGTGATCACGTAAGGGGCCTCTACGAGCAGTACTTC,-,TRBJ2-7,TRBV10-2,-
CASSLVPGQSYEQYF,TGCGCCAGCAGCTTGGTTCCAGGACAGAGCTACGAGCAGTACTTC,-,TRBJ2-7,TRBV5-1,-
CASSLDVGQGEKLFF,TGTGCCAGCAGCTTGGACGTGGGACAGGGGGAAAAACTGTTTTTT,TRBD1,TRBJ1-4,TRBV5-6,-
CASSLTQGAETQYF,TGTGCCAGCAGCTTAACCCAGGGGGCGGAGACCCAGTACTTC,TRBD1,TRBJ2-5,TRBV7-6,-
CASSLGTGPTEAFF,TGCGCCAGCAGCTTGGGGACAGGACCCACTGAAGCTTTCTTT,TRBD1,TRBJ1-1,TRBV5-1,few
CASSFPGGRHSSYNEQFF,TGTGCCAGTAGTTTCCCCGGAGGCCGCCATAGCTCTTACAATGAGCAGTTCTTC,-,TRBJ2-1,TRBV19,-
CASSYSITGLLEKLFF,TGTGCCAGCAGTTACTCGATTACGGGACTCCTCGAAAAACTGTTTTTT,-,TRBJ1-4,TRBV6-5,-
CASSDRAGGTDTQYF,TGTGCCAGCAGTGACAGGGCGGGGGGCACAGATACGCAGTATTTT,TRBD2,TRBJ2-3,TRBV6-4,-
CASSQDRTSGTGELFF,TGCGCCAGCAGCCAAGATCGAACGAGCGGCACCGGGGAGCTGTTTTTT,-,TRBJ2-2,TRBV4-3,-
CASSLPSLDFGTGAPWETQYF,TGTGCCAGCAGTTTACCCAGTTTAGATTTTGGGACAGGGGCACCTTGGGAGACCCAGTACTTC,TRBD1,TRBJ2-5,TRBV28,-